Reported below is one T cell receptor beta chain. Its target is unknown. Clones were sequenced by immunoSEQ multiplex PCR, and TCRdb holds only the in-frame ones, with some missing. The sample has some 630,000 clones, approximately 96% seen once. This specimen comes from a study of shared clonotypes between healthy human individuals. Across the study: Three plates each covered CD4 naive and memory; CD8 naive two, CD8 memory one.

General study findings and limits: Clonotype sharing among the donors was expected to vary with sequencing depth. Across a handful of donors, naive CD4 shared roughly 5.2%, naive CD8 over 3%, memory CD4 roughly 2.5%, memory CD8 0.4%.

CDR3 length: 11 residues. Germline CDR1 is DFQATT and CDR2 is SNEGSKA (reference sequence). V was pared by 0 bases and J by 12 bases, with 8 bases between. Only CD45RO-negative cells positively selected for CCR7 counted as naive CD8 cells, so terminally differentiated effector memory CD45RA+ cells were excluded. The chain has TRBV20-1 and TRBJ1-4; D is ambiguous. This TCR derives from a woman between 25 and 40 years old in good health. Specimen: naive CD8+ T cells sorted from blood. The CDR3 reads CSARDTSELFF. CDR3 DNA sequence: TGCAGTGCTAGAGACACAAGCGAACTGTTTTTT.